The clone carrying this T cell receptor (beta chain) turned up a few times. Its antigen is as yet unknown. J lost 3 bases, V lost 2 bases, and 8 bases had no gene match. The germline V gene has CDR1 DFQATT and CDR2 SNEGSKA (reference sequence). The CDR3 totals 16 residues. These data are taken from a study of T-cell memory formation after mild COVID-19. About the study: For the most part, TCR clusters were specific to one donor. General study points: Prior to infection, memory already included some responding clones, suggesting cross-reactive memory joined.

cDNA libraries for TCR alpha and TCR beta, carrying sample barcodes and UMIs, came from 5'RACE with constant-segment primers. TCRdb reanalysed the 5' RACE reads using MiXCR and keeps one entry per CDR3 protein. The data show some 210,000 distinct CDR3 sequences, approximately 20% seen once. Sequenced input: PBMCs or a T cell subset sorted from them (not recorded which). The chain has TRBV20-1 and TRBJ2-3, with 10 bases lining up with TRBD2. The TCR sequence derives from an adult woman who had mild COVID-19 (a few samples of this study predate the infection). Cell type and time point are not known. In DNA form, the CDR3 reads TGCAGTGCTAGACCGCTAGCGGGAGAGGTAACAGATACGCAGTATTTT. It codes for CSARPLAGEVTDTQYF.